The entry that follows covers one TCR beta chain sequence. The record originates from a study of radiotherapy plus CTLA-4 blockade in lung cancer. V was pared by 2 bases and J by 0 bases, with 11 bases between. The CDR3 length is 15 residues. CDR1 is LGHNA and CDR2 is YSLEER in the germline V gene. Sequencing was performed with immunoSEQ multiplex PCR; in TCRdb, only in-frame clones are kept and a portion is missing. This sample has 64,000 or so clones, with approximately 67% found just once. Source: peripheral blood, taken from a patient treated with radiotherapy plus ipilimumab. The source of this sequence is a human donor with non-small cell lung cancer whose response to radiotherapy plus ipilimumab could not be evaluated. The chain carries TRBV4-3 and TRBJ2-7; no reliable D call. The CDR3 here is CASSQYSSSSYEQYF. The CDR3 DNA reads as TGCGCCAGCAGCCAATATTCGTCGAGCTCCTACGAGCAGTACTTC.